This record concerns one T cell receptor beta chain sequence. The antigen is not known. PCR was performed a second time for 7 to 11 cycles using a sample-barcoded 5' primer and a J-beta primer mix. TCRdb ran MiXCR on the 5' RACE reads and lists one entry per CDR3 protein. The repertoire includes around 820,000 distinct CDR3 sequences, around 25% of them detected once, and approximately 4% sits in the top ten. Germline values: CDR1 DFQATT, CDR2 SNEGSKA (reference sequence). The CDR3 spans 12 residues. The germline V and J ends were trimmed by 3 bases and 3 bases, with 9 bases remaining between them. This sample is part of a study of blood T cells in healthy people across ages. General study findings and limits: Observed TCR beta diversity per million T cells went down as age went up. This fall followed a roughly linear course with age.

This sample was shared with a second study, whose subject was T cells of mothers and their children. That work adds: Every mother produced more than 8.5 million TCR beta CDR3 reads, whereas every child provided some 3 million. T cell clones that were persistent and microchimeric went undetected.

This TCR derives from a boy between 10 and 17 years old in good health. The specimen sequenced was blood. The chain is built from TRBV20-1 and TRBJ2-7; D perhaps matches TRBD2 (6 bases). This CDR3 reads CSASPAGYEQYF. CDR3 bases: TGCAGTGCTAGCCCAGCGGGCTACGAGCAGTACTTC.